These 23 T cell receptor beta chains share one sample of origin, sequenced in a study of post-analysis software for immune sequencing data. Study-wide points: Patients used roughly five TRBV segments, including TRBV5-6, TRBV5-1 and TRBV20-1, more often than controls.

These receptors lack a known antigen. Unique molecular identifiers tagged the TCR beta cDNA libraries. From the PCR reads, TCRdb called clonotypes with MiXCR, one entry per CDR3 protein. The sample holds hundreds of thousands of distinct CDR3 sequences, roughly three fifths seen once. The sequenced sample consisted of blood. Source of these receptors: a girl aged 2-9 years with multiple sclerosis.

The J gene is TRBJ2-3, the V gene TRBV7-2; unclear D gene. This CDR3 is built from 14 residues. Germline lookup yields CDR1 SGHTA and CDR2 FQGNSA. Trimming removed 0 bases at V and 4 bases at J, with 8 bases between. CDR3 DNA sequence: TGTGCCAGCAGCTTAGCGTTCGCCCCAGATACGCAGTATTTT. It is translated as CASSLAFAPDTQYF.

The table lists this clonotype with a few counts. This chain links TRBV29-1 with TRBJ1-2; D possibly corresponds to TRBD1 (5 bases). CDR3 length equals 13 residues. Looked up from germline, CDR1 is SQVTM and CDR2 is ANQGSEA. The V end was cut by 3 bases, the J end by 4 bases, with 12 bases between. The CDR3 coding sequence is TGCAGCGTTGACCCCCAGGGACCCTATGGCTACACCTTC. It encodes CSVDPQGPYGYTF.

The J gene is TRBJ2-3, the V gene TRBV9; 11 nucleotides agree with TRBD2. Trimming at V came to 0 bases and at J to 6 bases, leaving 3 bases not matched to a gene. The CDR3 totals 15 residues. The germline CDR1 and CDR2 sequences are SGDLS and YYNGEE. CDR3 amino acids: CASSVDRTSGDTQYF. For the CDR3, the DNA is TGTGCCAGCAGCGTAGATCGGACTAGCGGGGATACGCAGTATTTT.

On this clonotype itself: At one of its ends the junction is not consistent with the germline gene, which may arise from a read error. V gene TRBV7-9 combines with J gene TRBJ2-7, with D tentatively TRBD2 (6 bases). The J call is doubtful: the DNA matches TRBJ2-5 better. Germline loops: CDR1 SEHNR, CDR2 FQNEAQ (reference sequence). The CDR3 sequence is 13 residues long. The CDR3 nucleotides read TGCGCCAGCGGTTTTCCGGGGGTGGAGACCCAGTACTTC. Its translation: CASGFPGVETQYF.

The chain links TRBV7-2 to TRBJ2-4; D remains unclear. The CDR3 runs to 15 residues. Germline CDR1 and CDR2: SGHTA and FQGNSA. V was shortened by 1 base and J by 6 bases, with 13 bases between the two germline ends. The CDR3 spells CASSLGGGRRNIQYF. The CDR3, as DNA: TGTGCCAGCAGCTTAGGTGGCGGACGGAGAAACATTCAGTACTTC.

The J gene is TRBJ2-7, the V gene TRBV4-1, with D tentatively TRBD1 (6 bases). The CDR3 is 15 residues long. The V end lost 0 bases, the J end lost 6 bases, and 15 bases lay between the germline ends. The germline CDR1 and CDR2 sequences are MGHRA and YSYEKL. The CDR3 region has the DNA TGCGCCAGCAGCCAAGATCTGGACAGCTTAAGCGAGCAGTACTTC. It yields the protein CASSQDLDSLSEQYF.

This clonotype was seen a single time. V usage is TRBV2 and J usage is TRBJ2-3; D perhaps matches TRBD2 (6 bases). CDR1 SNHLY and CDR2 FYNNEI come from the germline V gene. The CDR3 spans 14 residues. DNA for the CDR3: TGTGCTTTACTCTCCGGGAGCCCCACAGATACGCAGTATTTT. Its protein product is CALLSGSPTDTQYF. Complete variable domain (other parts from reference TRBV2 and TRBJ2-3): EPEVTQTPSHQVTQMGQEVILRCVPISNHLYFYWYRQILGQKVEFLVSFYNNEISEKSEIFDDQFSVERPDGSNFTLKIRSTKLEDSAMYFCALLSGSPTDTQYFGPGTRLTVL.

The rearrangement links TRBV12-3 or TRBV12-4 to TRBJ1-1; 8 positions agree with TRBD1. The junction had 6 bases not matched to a gene; V was cut back by 5 bases and J by 4 bases. The CDR3 runs 14 residues. The CDR3 nucleotides read TGTGCCAGCAGTCCGAACAGGGGGGGCACTGAAGCTTTCTTT. It encodes CASSPNRGGTEAFF.

This clonotype has a handful of counts. The V gene is TRBV4-2, the J gene TRBJ2-1; TRBD2 is a possible D gene (5 bases). Germline CDR1 is LGHNA and CDR2 is YNFKEQ. The length of the CDR3 is 13 residues. Trimming pared 0 bases from V and 8 bases from J, leaving 8 bases between. For the CDR3, the DNA is TGTGCCAGCAGCCAAGATCGGGGTCATGAGCAGTTCTTC. It specifies CASSQDRGHEQFF.

This sequence joins TRBV12-3 or TRBV12-4 and TRBJ2-5, with a possible D match to TRBD1 (5 bases). This CDR3 region has 17 residues. V lost 6 bases to trimming and J lost 3 bases, with 23 bases between them. The CDR3 loop is CASSQKALATAKETQYF. CDR3 coding DNA: TGTGCCAGCAGCCAAAAGGCCCTGGCGACAGCAAAAGAGACCCAGTACTTC.

The rearrangement joins TRBV29-1 to TRBJ2-1; a weak D match, TRBD2 (5 bases). The CDR3 sequence is 12 residues long. The V gene lost 3 bases and the J gene lost 6 bases, with 9 bases spanning the gap. From germline, CDR1 is SQVTM and CDR2 ANQGSEA. CDR3 in amino acids: CSVDWRFNEQFF. CDR3 bases: TGCAGCGTTGACTGGAGGTTCAATGAGCAGTTCTTC.

The chain combines TRBV2 with TRBJ2-7; D not certain. The V gene lost 7 bases and the J gene lost 3 bases, with 10 bases spanning the gap. The CDR3 has 12 residues. In germline, CDR1 is SNHLY, CDR2 FYNNEI. The CDR3 loop reads CASKSGSYEQYF. Here the CDR3 DNA reads TGTGCCAGCAAGAGTGGAAGCTACGAGCAGTACTTC.

Regarding this clonotype: One junction end does not reproduce the germline sequence, and a read error may be involved. This chain connects TRBV5-1 to TRBJ2-7; no clear D. The CDR3 is made up of 12 amino acids. Germline-derived CDR1 and CDR2 are SGHRS and YFSETQ. CDR3 loop: CASSPGIYEQYF. The CDR3 DNA reads TGTGCCAGCAGCCCCGGAATCTACGAGCAGTACTTC.

For this clonotype: The junction differs from germline at one of its ends, possibly a read error. CDR3 residues: CATKGAASTDTEYF. The CDR3 DNA reads as TGTGCCACAAAAGGGGCAGCTAGCACAGATACGGAGTATTTT. The J gene is TRBJ2-3, the V gene TRBV15; D tentatively fits TRBD1 or TRBD2 (5 bases each). CDR1 and CDR2 from the germline V gene are LNHNV and YYDKDF (reference sequence). The CDR3 is made up of 14 amino acids. The variable domain in full, with the rest retrieved from reference TRBV15 and TRBJ2-3, is DAMVIQNPRYQVTQFGKPVTLSCSQTLNHNVMYWYQQKSSQAPKLLFHYYDKDFNNEADTPDNFQSRRPNTSFCFLDIRSPGLGDTAMYLCATKGAASTDTEYFGPGTRLTVL.

The rearrangement links TRBV7-9 to TRBJ2-5; D is possibly TRBD2 (5 bases). CDR1 and CDR2 from the germline V gene are SEHNR and FQNEAQ (reference sequence). V dropped 2 bases and J dropped 6 bases, with 10 bases sitting between them. This CDR3 comprises 13 residues. CDR3 region: CASSLMWEQTQYF. In nucleotides, the CDR3 is TGTGCCAGCAGCTTAATGTGGGAGCAGACCCAGTACTTC.

V is TRBV6-1 and J is TRBJ1-2; D gene uncertain. This CDR3 has 13 amino acids. The germline V and J ends were trimmed by 4 bases and 1 base, with 7 bases remaining between them. The germline V gene encodes CDR1 MNHNS and CDR2 SASEGT. CDR3 bases: TGTGCCAGCAGTGCAGGCTTTAACTATGGCTACACCTTC. Translated: CASSAGFNYGYTF.

The chain joins TRBV12-3 or TRBV12-4 to TRBJ2-1; 7 positions agree with TRBD2. The J segment lost 5 bases and the V segment lost 2 bases, leaving 6 bases of the junction unmatched. The CDR3 runs 15 residues. The CDR3 DNA sequence: TGTGCCAGCAGTTTACGACTAGCACTTCACAATGAGCAGTTCTTC. It specifies CASSLRLALHNEQFF.

The chain employs TRBV11-2 and TRBJ2-4; TRBD2 matches 13 bases. The J call may be faulty, since TRBJ2-5 better matches the DNA end. In germline, CDR1 is SGHAT, CDR2 FQNNGV. The CDR3 is 17 amino acids. The CDR3 sequence: CASSLVLAGGPGETQYF. CDR3 sequence (DNA): TGTGCCAGCAGCTTAGTACTAGCGGGAGGGCCAGGAGAGACCCAGTACTTC.

This clonotype was picked up one time. The V call is TRBV6-6, the J call TRBJ1-2, with D possibly being TRBD1 (6 bases). V was pared by 6 bases and J by 5 bases, with 22 bases between. The CDR3 length is 16 residues. Germline values: CDR1 MNHNY, CDR2 SVGAGI (reference sequence). The CDR3 region is CASSLGRGVKNYGYTF. CDR3 DNA: TGTGCCAGCAGCTTGGGCAGGGGAGTTAAGAATTATGGCTACACCTTC.

The rearrangement links TRBV29-1 to TRBJ2-3; 13 bases match TRBD2. This CDR3 is 15 amino acids long. With 4 bases clipped from V and 6 bases from J, the junction kept 7 bases outside the gene matches. Germline-derived CDR1 and CDR2 are SQVTM and ANQGSEA. CDR3 DNA sequence: TGCAGCGTTGGGCCTCAGACTAGCGGGGGGGATACGCAGTATTTT. Translated: CSVGPQTSGGDTQYF.

A remark on this clonotype: A junction end diverges from the germline sequence, so it may reflect a read error. This chain connects TRBV20-1 to TRBJ2-3, with 9 bases identical to TRBD2. The germline V gene has CDR1 DFQATT and CDR2 SNEGSKA (reference sequence). CDR3 length equals 14 residues. CDR3: CSAQREAGVDMQYF. CDR3 coding DNA: TGCAGTGCTCAGCGGGAGGCCGGGGTGGATATGCAGTATTTT.

This clonotype was observed a handful of times. This chain joins TRBV25-1 and TRBJ2-5, with unresolved D. The CDR3 sequence is 14 residues long. V was pared by 6 bases and J by 2 bases, with 13 bases between. Germline assignment: CDR1 MGHDK and CDR2 SYGVNS. The CDR3 loop reads CASRGYSVQETQYF. DNA of the CDR3: TGTGCCAGCAGGGGGTACAGCGTTCAAGAGACCCAGTACTTC.

The V call is TRBV4-3, the J call TRBJ2-3; TRBD2 matches at 10 bases. CDR1 is LGHNA and CDR2 is YSLEER in the germline V gene. The J segment lost 1 base and the V segment lost 3 bases, leaving 4 bases of the junction unmatched. CDR3 size: 16 residues. The CDR3 spells CASSQDSGGGTDTQYF. In DNA, the CDR3 is TGCGCCAGCAGCCAGGACAGCGGGGGGGGCACAGATACGCAGTATTTT.